Listed below are T cell receptor beta chains from one sample, sequenced in a study of chemoradiotherapy in HPV16-positive cancers. The repertoire was sequenced with immunoSEQ multiplex PCR; TCRdb's copy has only in-frame clones and lacks some. Seen here are 7,300 or so clones, just under 85% observed once, and the top ten hold 2.5% to 3.5%. Sequences were derived from blood, sampled from a patient who underwent chemoradiotherapy. The receptors come from a human donor with HPV-associated anogenital cancer. Each CDR3 is given with its conserved first and last residue.

V gene	CDR3 protein
TRBV11-1	CASSPRPGQGSPLHF
TRBV19	CASSGFSNQPQHF
TRBV6-5	CASIPDRTGNTIYF
TRBV21-1	CASSKNSRGRGNQPQHF
TRBV2	CASSRGATNEKLFF
TRBV2	CASSGGTGGSFYGTDTQYF
TRBV6-5	CASARGQDEQYF
TRBV28	CASSPEAGGMGDTQYF
TRBV4-2	CASSQDGSGGLGSQYF
TRBV18	CASSWGSNQPQHF
TRBV2	CASSVGLDEKLFF
TRBV19	CASSTTWDFATEAFF
TRBV7-8	CASSPATTYGYTF
TRBV27	CASSRNNEQFF
TRBV12-5	CASASDASPYGYTF
TRBV7-2	CASRNWGGRGNEQFF
TRBV2	CASSGPRQETESGYTF
TRBV7-9	CASSFPGTYEQYF
TRBV5-8	CASSLQPSTDTQYF
TRBV5-1	CASSLQGDGELFF
TRBV4-3	CASSQDNSNQETQYF
TRBV7-2	CASSHPTGRGVNTEAFF
TRBV6-1	CASMGQGALSGYTF
TRBV5-5	CASRTGDNEQFF
TRBV12-5	CASGLVPAGRNNEQFF
TRBV28	CASEDGSTYEQYF
TRBV9	CASSVLAGVMETQYF
TRBV19	CASSIAGTSAGGYTF
TRBV7-9	CASSGQIEQYF
TRBV9	CASSVLRWGSYNEQFF
TRBV7-6	CASSLGGAGADTQYF
TRBV5-1	CASSSGTGGSGYTF
TRBV11-2	CASSPHDDPRGTGELFF